Listed below are T cell receptor beta chains from one sample, sequenced in a study of regulatory T cells in long-lasting Graves disease. TCRdb independently ran MiXCR on the multiplex PCR reads; one entry per CDR3 protein. The table includes 500,000 to 800,000 distinct CDR3 sequences, around 30% detected once. The sequencing used peripheral blood mononuclear cells (PBMCs), collected when the disease was refractory, from a patient treated with antithyroid drugs. These receptor sequences come from a female donor with Graves disease. Each CDR3 is given with its conserved first and last residue.

J gene | V gene | CDR3 protein
TRBJ1-5 | TRBV9 | CASSPHPGTVNQPQHF
TRBJ1-6 | TRBV6-1 | CASTELTVLRTYNSPLHF
TRBJ2-7 | TRBV20-1 | CSAGRRRGTGYYGQYF
TRBJ1-1 | TRBV12-3/TRBV12-4 | CASSFRGPTTEAFF
TRBJ1-1 | TRBV2 | CARREVQNTEAFF
TRBJ1-5 | TRBV12-3/TRBV12-4 | CASSFGGINQPQHF
TRBJ2-7 | TRBV20-1 | CSARLADSYEQYF
TRBJ1-6 | TRBV20-1 | CSAREGGQGYSPLHF
TRBJ2-7 | TRBV20-1 | CSARNLDGYEQYF
TRBJ2-2 | TRBV28 | CASTIGPRTGYTGELFF
TRBJ2-5 | TRBV9 | CASSVGGASETQYF